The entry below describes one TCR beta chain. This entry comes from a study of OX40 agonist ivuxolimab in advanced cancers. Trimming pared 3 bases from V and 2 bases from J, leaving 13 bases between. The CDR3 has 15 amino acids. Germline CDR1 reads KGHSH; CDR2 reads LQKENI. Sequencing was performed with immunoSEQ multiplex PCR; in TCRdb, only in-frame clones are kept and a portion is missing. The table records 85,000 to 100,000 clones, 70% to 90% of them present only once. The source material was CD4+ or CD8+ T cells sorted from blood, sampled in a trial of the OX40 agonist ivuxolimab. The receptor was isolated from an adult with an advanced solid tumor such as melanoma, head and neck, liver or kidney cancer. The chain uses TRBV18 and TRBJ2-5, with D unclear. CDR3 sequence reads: CASSPRALLQETQYF. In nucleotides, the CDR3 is TGTGCCAGCTCACCTCGAGCGCTACTTCAAGAGACCCAGTACTTC.